A few counts support the clone carrying this T cell receptor beta chain. What it binds is not known. There are 17 residues in the CDR3. The data are from a study of sequential checkpoint blockade in melanoma. Across the whole study: TCRβ was sequenced from DNA of 90 to 95 pretreatment tumors. Over 20 patients had matched tumor biopsies before treatment and at week 13 after nivolumab or ipilimumab alone. Study-wide findings and caveats: T-cell fraction and clonality followed PD-L1 and CD8+ counts, not mutational load.

Repertoires were generated with immunoSEQ multiplex PCR, while TCRdb's copy carries only in-frame clones and drops some. Counted here are fewer than 3,000 clones, approximately 24% occurring once; the ten biggest clones make up about 10%. As for treatment: randomized to nivolumab then ipilimumab (arm A) or the reverse (arm B). The material was tumor tissue (inferred from file names), obtained from a patient given nivolumab and ipilimumab in sequence. The origin of this receptor is a human donor with melanoma. This rearrangement joins TRBV12-2 to TRBJ2-2; the table gives TRBD1 as D, unverified against the DNA. TRBV12-2 is a listed pseudogene. The CDR3: CASRLAHGQGAGGELFF. The CDR3 DNA sequence: TGTGCAAGTCGCTTAGCACACGGACAGGGGGCGGGCGGGGAGCTGTTTTTT.